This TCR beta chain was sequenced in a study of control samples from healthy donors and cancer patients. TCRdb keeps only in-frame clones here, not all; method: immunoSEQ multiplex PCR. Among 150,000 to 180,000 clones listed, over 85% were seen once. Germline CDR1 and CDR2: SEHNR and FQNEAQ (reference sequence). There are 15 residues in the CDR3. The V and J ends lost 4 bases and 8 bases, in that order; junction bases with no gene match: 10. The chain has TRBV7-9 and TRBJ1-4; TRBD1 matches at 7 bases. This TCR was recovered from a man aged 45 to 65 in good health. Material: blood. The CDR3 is CASSSTGTVGEKLFF. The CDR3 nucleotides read TGTGCCAGCAGCTCAACCGGGACAGTGGGGGAAAAACTGTTTTTT.